This TCR beta chain was sequenced in a study of T cells in Graves' hyperthyroidism and ophthalmopathy. Whole-study findings and limits: Blood shared most expanded thyroid clonotypes above 0.001.

This clonotype came up a few times. What it binds is unknown. Diagnosing involved the use of clinical symptoms, serum thyroxine and TRAb, thyroid ultrasound and orbital computed tomography. Authors of the study amplified TCR beta CDR3 regions from RNA transcripts. First-round RT-PCR with HTBI primers amplified the TCR CDR3 region. Using its own MiXCR run on the multiplex PCR reads, TCRdb lists one record per CDR3 protein. The sample holds more than 500,000 distinct CDR3 sequences; about a sixth are singletons and the top ten take less than 4.5%. The receptor's source is a woman younger than 45 with Graves' hyperthyroidism. The sequencing sample was made of blood.

CDR3 nucleotides: TGCAGCGGAGGCAGATTAGGCAATGAGCAGTTCTTC. Protein sequence: CSGGRLGNEQFF. This chain joins TRBV29-1 and TRBJ2-1; D unresolved. Germline-derived CDR1 and CDR2 are SQVTM and ANQGSEA. This CDR3 has 12 residues. Deletions cut 7 bases from V and 6 bases from J, with 13 bases between.